Ten or more counts support the clone carrying this TCR beta chain. Trimming pared 2 bases from V and 5 bases from J, leaving 15 bases between. The CDR3 is 15 amino acids. Germline V gives CDR1 KGHSH, CDR2 LQKENI. TCRdb independently ran MiXCR on the multiplex PCR reads; one entry per CDR3 protein. The table lists 200,000 or so distinct CDR3 sequences, 31% of them singletons, with 4.3% in the top ten. The data belong to a study of breast tumors, draining lymph nodes, adjacent tissues. Axillary draining lymph nodes of breast cancer patients supplied the node samples. Input material: axillary lymph node tissue. The TCR originated in a female donor with breast cancer. Some clones in this sample may be carry-over from other donors' samples. The V call is TRBV18, the J call TRBJ2-5; either TRBD1 or TRBD2 may supply D (5 bases each). CDR3 sequence reads: CASSPGTLRGETQYF. CDR3 coding DNA: TGTGCCAGCTCACCAGGGACCCTGCGAGGTGAGACCCAGTACTTC.